Listed below are T cell receptor beta chains from one sample, sequenced in a study of B cell selection in AIRE deficiency. Generated by immunoSEQ multiplex PCR, the TCRdb table keeps only in-frame clones and is missing some. The data contain around 14,000 clones, about 92% of them singletons. The specimen sequenced was Tregs sorted from PBMCs. These receptors were collected from a human donor with AIRE deficiency. CDR3s include the opening cysteine and the closing phenylalanine or tryptophan. Each record gives: J gene, CDR3 length, D gene, V gene, clone size, CDR3 protein, CDR3 DNA. D genes are given only for firm matches. Only part of the rows carry a size: once, few, many, or a class if the clone is expanded.

>TRBJ2-1|16|NA|TRBV5-6|NA
CASSLLMRYPYNEQFF
TGTGCCAGCAGCTTGCTGATGCGATACCCCTACAATGAGCAGTTCTTC
>TRBJ1-6|15|NA|TRBV7-9|NA
CASSAVEGRDSPLHF
TGTGCCAGCAGCGCAGTGGAGGGTAGGGATTCACCCCTCCACTTT
>TRBJ1-5|13|NA|TRBV10-3|NA
CAHTGQINQPQHF
TGTGCCCACACGGGCCAAATTAATCAGCCCCAGCATTTT
>TRBJ2-5|16|TRBD2|TRBV5-5|NA
CASSLPLRAGEETQYF
TGTGCCAGCAGCTTACCCCTCAGAGCGGGAGAAGAGACCCAGTACTTC
>TRBJ2-3|16|TRBD2|TRBV11-2|NA
CASSSGLAGHTDTQYF
TGTGCCAGCAGCTCGGGACTAGCGGGGCATACAGATACGCAGTATTTT
>TRBJ2-1|15|NA|TRBV7-2|once
CASSSQPGPFYEQFF
TGTGCCAGCAGCTCGCAACCGGGACCCTTCTATGAGCAGTTCTTC
>TRBJ1-6|15|NA|TRBV5-5|NA
CASSLFDLADSPLHF
TGTGCCAGCAGCTTGTTCGACCTGGCGGATTCACCCCTCCACTTT
>TRBJ2-1|13|NA|TRBV2|NA
CASRNLSRDEQFF
TGTGCCAGCAGAAATTTAAGTAGGGATGAGCAGTTCTTC
>TRBJ2-7|14|TRBD2|TRBV27|NA
CASSSTSGAYEQYF
TGTGCCAGCAGCTCCACTAGCGGAGCCTACGAGCAGTACTTC
>TRBJ1-6|14|NA|TRBV28|NA
CASTLPRGDSPLHF
TGTGCCAGCACGCTGCCCCGGGGGGATTCACCCCTCCACTTT
>TRBJ2-6|17|NA|TRBV19|NA
CASSISGSGSGANVLTF
TGTGCCAGTAGTATATCGGGGAGTGGTTCTGGGGCCAACGTCCTGACTTTC
>TRBJ2-5|15|TRBD1|TRBV5-1|NA
CASSLARGQPETQYF
TGCGCCAGCAGCTTGGCCAGGGGACAGCCAGAGACCCAGTACTTC
>TRBJ2-3|16|NA|TRBV6-8|NA
CASTPGVGYSTDTQYF
TGTGCCAGCACCCCGGGGGTCGGGTATAGCACAGATACGCAGTATTTT
>TRBJ1-2|13|NA|TRBV7-9|few
CASAGISNYGYTF
TGTGCCAGCGCGGGGATCTCTAACTATGGCTACACCTTC
>TRBJ2-3|15|TRBD2|TRBV28|NA
CASSSLAGGTDTQYF
TGTGCCAGCAGTTCGCTAGCGGGAGGGACAGATACGCAGTATTTT
>TRBJ2-7|15|TRBD1|TRBV6-5|once
CASRRQGALIYEQYF
TGTGCCAGCAGAAGACAGGGGGCTTTAATCTACGAGCAGTACTTC
>TRBJ2-2|12|NA|TRBV7-2|few
CASSLRGRELFF
TGTGCCAGCAGCTTACGAGGGAGGGAGCTGTTTTTT
>TRBJ2-2|16|TRBD2|TRBV5-5|NA
CASSLGLAGNTGELFF
TGTGCCAGCAGCTTAGGACTAGCGGGTAACACCGGGGAGCTGTTTTTT
>TRBJ1-2|15|TRBD1|TRBV4-1|NA
CASSQSQTHRGGYTF
TGCGCCAGCAGCCAATCGCAAACCCACAGGGGTGGCTACACCTTC
>TRBJ1-1|14|NA|TRBV5-6|NA
CASMRLGLNTEAFF
TGTGCCAGCATGAGGCTGGGGCTGAACACTGAAGCTTTCTTT
>TRBJ1-4|14|TRBD1|TRBV7-2|NA
CASHRSGGDEKLFF
TGTGCCAGCCACCGGTCAGGGGGGGATGAAAAACTGTTTTTT
>TRBJ1-1|10|NA|TRBV20-1|NA
CSAKYTEAFF
TGCAGTGCCAAGTACACTGAAGCTTTCTTT